Listed here are 14 T cell receptor beta chains from one sample, sequenced in a study of high-grade serous ovarian cancer treatment subgroups. Tumor tissue was taken before any definitive surgery or chemotherapy was given. Assay used: immunoSEQ multiplex PCR; TCRdb lists only in-frame clones, some missing. The sample lists roughly 18,000 clones, approximately 77% seen once, with approximately 6.4% in the top ten. Sequenced material: tumor tissue. These receptors all stem from a human donor with high-grade serous ovarian cancer.

The rearrangement uses TRBV5-1 and TRBJ2-2; D is undetermined. V lost 7 bases, J lost 6 bases, and 10 bases lay in between. The germline CDR1 and CDR2 sequences are SGHRS and YFSETQ. The CDR3 covers 12 residues. For the CDR3, the DNA is TGCGCCAGCCTCGGCGGACCCGGGGAGCTGTTTTTT. It encodes CASLGGPGELFF.

Regarding this clone: Relative to the germline gene, one junction end is altered; a read error may explain this. V usage is TRBV5-1 and J usage is TRBJ2-5; the match to TRBD2 covers 8 bases. Germline V gene lookup returns CDR1 SGHRS and CDR2 YFSETQ. The CDR3 runs to 14 residues. The chain's CDR3 is CASTLMLAGETQYF. CDR3 sequence (DNA): TGCGCCAGCACCTTGATGCTAGCGGGAGAGACCCAGTACTTC.

The chain is built from TRBV20-1 and TRBJ2-5; no clear D. V was clipped by 3 bases and J by 0 bases, with 2 bases between them. CDR3 size: 11 residues. In germline, CDR1 is DFQATT, CDR2 SNEGSKA (reference sequence). CDR3 sequence (DNA): TGCAGTGCTAGGAACCAAGAGACCCAGTACTTC. It specifies CSARNQETQYF.

This chain joins TRBV4-3 and TRBJ2-4, with D unclear. The CDR3 has 15 amino acids. Between the trimmed V and J ends, which lost 0 bases and 6 bases, there was a span of 12 bases. Germline loops: CDR1 LGHNA, CDR2 YSLEER. This CDR3 reads CASSQDPVPTNIQYF. The CDR3 nucleotides read TGCGCCAGCAGCCAAGATCCCGTCCCGACAAACATTCAGTACTTC.

The chain recombines TRBV4-3 with TRBJ2-3, with unresolved D. Trimming left V 5 bases short and J 3 bases short, with 15 bases between. CDR1 is LGHNA and CDR2 is YSLEER in the germline V gene. The CDR3 runs to 15 residues. In DNA, the CDR3 is TGCGCCAGCAGCGAAAGAGTAGCAGTAACAGATACGCAGTATTTT. Translating gives CASSERVAVTDTQYF.

J is TRBJ2-1 and V is TRBV2, with 10 bases that match TRBD1. The CDR3 loop spans 13 amino acids. CDR1 and CDR2 (germline): SNHLY, FYNNEI. The junction had 1 base not matched to a gene; V was cut back by 6 bases and J by 5 bases. The CDR3 region has the DNA TGTGCCAGCAGCGGACAGGGGGACAATGAGCAGTTCTTC. It encodes CASSGQGDNEQFF.

This sequence joins TRBV19 and TRBJ1-5; TRBD1 matches at 10 bases. The CDR3 length is 14 residues. Losses at the gene ends were 7 bases for V and 7 bases for J; bases not matched to a gene: 7. Germline CDR1 LNHDA, CDR2 SQIVND (reference sequence). The CDR3 reads CASTIRQGAQPQHF. The CDR3 DNA reads TGTGCCAGTACCATCAGACAGGGGGCACAGCCCCAGCATTTT.

This rearrangement joins TRBV30 to TRBJ2-7; perhaps D is TRBD1 or TRBD2 (5 bases each). The CDR3 has 16 amino acids. Germline CDR1 reads GTSNPN; CDR2 reads SVGIG (reference sequence). Between the trimmed V and J ends, which lost 1 base and 0 bases, there was a span of 16 bases. The CDR3 bases are TGTGCCTGGAGTGAGTTCGGGGACCGATACTCCTACGAGCAGTACTTC. This encodes CAWSEFGDRYSYEQYF.

The CDR3 protein is CASRRSRQGNTEAFF. CDR3 coding DNA: TGTGCCAGCCGAAGATCGCGGCAGGGTAACACTGAAGCTTTCTTT. This sequence joins TRBV6-5 and TRBJ1-1; possible D gene TRBD1, 5 bases. Per germline, CDR1 MNHEY and CDR2 SVGAGI. The CDR3 contains 15 residues. V gave up 8 bases and J gave up 2 bases, with 18 bases separating them.

This clone has more than one count but fewer than ten. The chain uses TRBV27 and TRBJ1-4; D unresolved. Trimming removed 2 bases from V and 8 bases from J, with 9 bases in between. Per germline, CDR1 MNHEY and CDR2 SMNVEV (reference sequence). This CDR3 contains 13 residues. The chain's CDR3 is CASSLIGGEKLFF. As DNA, the CDR3 is TGTGCCAGCAGTTTAATTGGAGGGGAAAAACTGTTTTTT.

The chain links TRBV30 to TRBJ2-1; 7 bases match TRBD1. The germline gives CDR1 GTSNPN, CDR2 SVGIG (reference sequence). Germline trimming cut 0 bases from V and 8 bases from J; bases unmatched to any gene: 10. This CDR3 region has 15 residues. CDR3 sequence reads: CAWSVGGRVRHEQFF. CDR3 nucleotide sequence: TGTGCCTGGAGTGTAGGGGGCAGGGTGAGGCATGAGCAGTTCTTC.

This clone was seen only a few times. This chain uses TRBV6-5 with TRBJ2-7; D gene ambiguous. Trimming shortened V by 9 bases and J by 2 bases, and 11 bases separated the two germline ends. In germline, CDR1 is MNHEY, CDR2 SVGAGI. The CDR3 has 12 residues. The CDR3 sequence is CASYSAAYEQYF. The CDR3 DNA sequence: TGTGCCAGTTACAGCGCGGCCTACGAGCAGTACTTC.

The sample holds a few counts of this clone. V and J are TRBV9 and TRBJ1-2, with 8 bases matching TRBD1. Losses at the gene ends were 0 bases for V and 5 bases for J; bases not matched to a gene: 9. Germline V gives CDR1 SGDLS, CDR2 YYNGEE. The CDR3 length is 16 residues. The CDR3 nucleotides are TGTGCCAGCAGCGTAGTTCCAGGGGGCGCCGGATATGGCTACACCTTC. Protein product: CASSVVPGGAGYGYTF.

The V gene is TRBV7-9, the J gene TRBJ1-2, with TRBD1 identical over 7 bases. Germline V gene data show CDR1 as SEHNR and CDR2 as FQNEAQ (reference sequence). J was trimmed by 8 bases and V by 5 bases; bases with no gene match: 5. This CDR3 is 12 amino acids long. The CDR3 nucleotides read TGTGCCAGCAGCGCAACAGGGGTAGGCTACACCTTC. Translation gives CASSATGVGYTF.